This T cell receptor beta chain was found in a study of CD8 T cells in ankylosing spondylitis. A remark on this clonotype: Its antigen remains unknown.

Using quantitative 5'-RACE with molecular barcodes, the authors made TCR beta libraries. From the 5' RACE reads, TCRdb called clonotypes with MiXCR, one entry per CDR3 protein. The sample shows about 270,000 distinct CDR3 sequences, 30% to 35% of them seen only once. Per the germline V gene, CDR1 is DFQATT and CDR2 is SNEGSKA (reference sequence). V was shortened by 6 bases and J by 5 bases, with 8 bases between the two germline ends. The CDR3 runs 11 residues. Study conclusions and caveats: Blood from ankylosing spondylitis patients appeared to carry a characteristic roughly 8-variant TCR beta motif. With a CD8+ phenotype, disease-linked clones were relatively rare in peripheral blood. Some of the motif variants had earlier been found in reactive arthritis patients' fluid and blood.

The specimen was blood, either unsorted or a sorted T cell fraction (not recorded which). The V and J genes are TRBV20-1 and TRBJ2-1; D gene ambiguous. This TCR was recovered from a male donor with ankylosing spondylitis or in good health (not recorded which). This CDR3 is CSADTNNEQFF. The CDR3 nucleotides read TGCAGTGCAGATACTAACAATGAGCAGTTCTTC.